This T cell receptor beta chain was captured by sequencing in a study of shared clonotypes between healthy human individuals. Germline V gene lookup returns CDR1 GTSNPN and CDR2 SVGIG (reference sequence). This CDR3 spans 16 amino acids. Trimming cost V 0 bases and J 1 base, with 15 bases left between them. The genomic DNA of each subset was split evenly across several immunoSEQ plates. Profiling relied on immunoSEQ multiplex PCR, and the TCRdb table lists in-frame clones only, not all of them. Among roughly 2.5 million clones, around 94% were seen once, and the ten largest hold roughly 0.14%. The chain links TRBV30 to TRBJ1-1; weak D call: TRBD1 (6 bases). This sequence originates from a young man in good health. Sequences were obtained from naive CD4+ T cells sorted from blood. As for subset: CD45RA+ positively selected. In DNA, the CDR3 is TGTGCCTGGAGTGTACGGGGTGGAGGGGGGAACACTGAAGCTTTCTTT. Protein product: CAWSVRGGGGNTEAFF.